This T cell receptor beta chain was captured in a study of technical replicates of blood from a few donors. The CDR3 covers 12 residues. CDR1 and CDR2 (germline): SGHRS, YFSETQ. V lost 2 bases, J lost 8 bases, and 1 base stayed unmatched. Method: immunoSEQ multiplex PCR; TCRdb's copy keeps in-frame clones and lacks some. The sample consists of about 62,000 clones, over 85% of them appearing once. The count of this clone is one. The TCR was taken from a human donor in good health. Some clones in this sample may be carry-over from other donors' samples. This chain uses TRBV5-1 with TRBJ2-1; TRBD2 matches 7 bases. The source material was PBMCs. The CDR3 nucleotides are TGCGCCAGCAGCTTACGGGGGGATGAGCAGTTCTTC. This encodes CASSLRGDEQFF.